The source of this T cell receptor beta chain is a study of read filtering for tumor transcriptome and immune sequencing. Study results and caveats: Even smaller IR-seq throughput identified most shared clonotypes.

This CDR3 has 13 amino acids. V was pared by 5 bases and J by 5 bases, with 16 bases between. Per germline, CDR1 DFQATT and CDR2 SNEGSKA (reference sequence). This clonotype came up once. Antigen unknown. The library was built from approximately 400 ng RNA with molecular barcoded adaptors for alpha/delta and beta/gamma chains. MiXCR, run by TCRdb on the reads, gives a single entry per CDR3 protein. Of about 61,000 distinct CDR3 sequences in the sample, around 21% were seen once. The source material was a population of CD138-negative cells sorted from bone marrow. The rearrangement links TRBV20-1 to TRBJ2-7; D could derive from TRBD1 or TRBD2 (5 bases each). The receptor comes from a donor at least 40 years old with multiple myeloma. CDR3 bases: TGCAGTGCTTGGGACGAACCCTCTAACGAGCAGTACTTC. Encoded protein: CSAWDEPSNEQYF.